The 20 T cell receptor beta chains below come from one sample, sequenced in a study of cytomegalovirus exposure and HLA in healthy donors. Primers for the PCR totalled 60 Vbeta and 13 Jbeta. Here immunoSEQ multiplex PCR was the method, and the copy in TCRdb shows in-frame clones only, minus some. The table includes roughly 150,000 clones, over 70% detected once. Material: PBMCs. The receptors originated from a man aged 45 to 65 in good health and CMV-seropositive.

V usage is TRBV4-1 and J usage is TRBJ1-2; TRBD1 matches at 7 bases. CDR1 is MGHRA and CDR2 is YSYEKL in the germline V gene. The trim removed 1 base at V and 2 bases at J, leaving 7 bases unmatched. The CDR3 runs to 16 residues. The CDR3 coding sequence is TGCGCCAGCAGCCAAGGAGGAGGAGGGGGCAACTATGGCTACACCTTC. Residues: CASSQGGGGGNYGYTF.

This clone was seen a handful of times. The chain combines TRBV11-3 with TRBJ2-1, with 7 bases matching TRBD1. Germline CDR1 and CDR2: SGHNT and YENEEA. The length of the CDR3 is 14 residues. V dropped 1 base and J dropped 6; count of bases not matched to a gene: 3. This CDR3 reads CASSLGQGVNEQFF. The CDR3 coding sequence is TGTGCCAGCAGCTTAGGACAGGGCGTCAATGAGCAGTTCTTC.

The V gene is TRBV28, the J gene TRBJ1-2, with a tentative D call TRBD1 (6 bases). V was clipped by 6 bases and J by 8 bases, with 16 bases between them. The germline gives CDR1 MDHEN, CDR2 SYDVKM. The CDR3 runs to 13 residues. The CDR3 region is CASRSDSYRGYTF. The CDR3 DNA reads as TGTGCCAGCAGGTCGGACAGCTATCGAGGCTACACCTTC.

This clone was picked up one time. This rearrangement joins TRBV7-2 to TRBJ2-5; maybe TRBD1 (6 bases). CDR1 and CDR2 (germline): SGHTA, FQGNSA. This CDR3 comprises 14 residues. V shed 5 bases and J shed 7 bases, with 17 bases lying between them. CDR3 loop: CASSGGRARGTQYF. For the CDR3, the DNA is TGTGCCAGCAGCGGCGGCCGCGCCAGGGGGACCCAGTACTTC.

This chain connects TRBV9 to TRBJ2-5; D not resolved. Germline lookup yields CDR1 SGDLS and CDR2 YYNGEE. The CDR3 runs 13 residues. Trimming took 2 bases from V and 5 from J, leaving 10 bases between them. In DNA, the CDR3 is TGTGCCAGCAGCGTTTACTTAACTGAGACCCAGTACTTC. It codes for CASSVYLTETQYF.

The chain links TRBV5-1 to TRBJ2-1; D possibly corresponds to TRBD2 (6 bases). Germline CDR1 SGHRS, CDR2 YFSETQ. The V end lost 4 bases, the J end lost 6 bases, and 20 bases lay between the germline ends. The CDR3 totals 16 residues. CDR3 region: CASSPGDFLPGNEQFF. The CDR3 region has the DNA TGCGCCAGCAGCCCGGGGGACTTTCTCCCCGGCAATGAGCAGTTCTTC.

The chain couples TRBV7-2 to TRBJ2-7; TRBD1 matches at 8 bases. The CDR3 runs 15 residues. Looked up from germline, CDR1 is SGHTA and CDR2 is FQGNSA. With 4 bases clipped from V and 6 bases from J, the junction kept 11 bases outside the gene matches. The CDR3 sequence: CASSSSWTGLREQYF. CDR3 coding DNA: TGTGCCAGCAGCTCGTCCTGGACAGGGTTACGCGAGCAGTACTTC.

In its sample, this clone was seen a few times. The chain carries TRBV7-8 and TRBJ1-1, with a possible D match to TRBD1 (6 bases). CDR1 SGHVS and CDR2 FQNEAQ come from the germline V gene. This CDR3 comprises 13 residues. Trimming pared 5 bases from V and 1 base from J, leaving 8 bases between. For the CDR3, the DNA is TGTGCCAGCAGCAAGGACAGGAACACTGAAGCTTTCTTT. It encodes CASSKDRNTEAFF. Full variable domain (outside the CDR3, taken from reference TRBV7-8 and TRBJ1-1): GAGVSQSPRYKVAKRGQDVALRCDPISGHVSLFWYQQALGQGPEFLTYFQNEAQLDKSGLPSDRFFAERPEGSVSTLKIQRTQQEDSAVYLCASSKDRNTEAFFGQGTRLTVV.

This clone has more than one count but fewer than ten. The chain employs TRBV5-4 and TRBJ1-2; D may be TRBD1 (6 bases). The V gene's germline CDR1 is SGHNT and CDR2 YYREEE (reference sequence). The CDR3 is 14 amino acids. The V end lost 0 bases, the J end lost 7 bases, and 13 bases lay between the germline ends. The CDR3 protein is CASSLGPGAGGYTF. CDR3 DNA sequence: TGTGCCAGCAGCTTGGGACCAGGGGCGGGTGGCTACACCTTC.

The V call is TRBV6-4, the J call TRBJ2-3, with 7 bases that match TRBD2. Germline trimming cut 6 bases from V and 6 bases from J; bases unmatched to any gene: 9. The CDR3 consists of 14 residues. Per the germline V gene, CDR1 is MRHNA and CDR2 is SNTAGT. CDR3 residues: CASSLGGGEDTQYF. Here the CDR3 DNA reads TGTGCCAGCAGCCTCGGGGGAGGGGAGGATACGCAGTATTTT.

The rearrangement uses TRBV19 and TRBJ2-3; 12 nucleotides agree with TRBD2. The CDR3 has 16 residues. After removal of 7 bases from V and 4 bases from J, the junction contained 9 bases not matched to a gene. Germline values: CDR1 LNHDA, CDR2 SQIVND (reference sequence). The CDR3 bases are TGTGCCAGTACCACCAGACTAGCGGGAGACCCAGATACGCAGTATTTT. Amino acids: CASTTRLAGDPDTQYF. The full variable domain, its missing parts supplied by reference TRBV19 and TRBJ2-3, is DGGITQSPKYLFRKEGQNVTLSCEQNLNHDAMYWYRQDPGQGLRLIYYSQIVNDFQKGDIAEGYSVSREKKESFPLTVTSAQKNPTAFYLCASTTRLAGDPDTQYFGPGTRLTVL.

CDR3 in DNA: TGTGCCAGCACCCTAAATCTGGGAGCGCAGCCCCAGCATTTT. This translates into CASTLNLGAQPQHF. The genes are TRBV27 and TRBJ1-5; no reliable D call. This CDR3 is 14 amino acids long. The V end lost 7 bases, the J end lost 7 bases, and 17 bases lay between the germline ends. CDR1 and CDR2 from the germline V gene are MNHEY and SMNVEV (reference sequence).

The V call is TRBV4-1, the J call TRBJ2-3, with 9 bases that match TRBD1. V shed 3 bases and J 4 bases; nucleotides not matched to a gene: 8. The CDR3 totals 16 residues. Germline CDR1 MGHRA, CDR2 YSYEKL. CDR3 coding DNA: TGCGCCAGCAGCCAGACCGGGACAGGGAGCGCAGATACGCAGTATTTT. It codes for CASSQTGTGSADTQYF.

The chain couples TRBV5-1 to TRBJ2-2; weak D call: TRBD1 (6 bases). Germline assignment: CDR1 SGHRS and CDR2 YFSETQ. The V gene lost 1 base and the J gene lost 5 bases, with 12 bases spanning the gap. CDR3 length equals 15 residues. CDR3 coding DNA: TGCGCCAGCAGCTTGAGCCAGGGGATAACCGGGGAGCTGTTTTTT. It codes for CASSLSQGITGELFF.

The rearrangement links TRBV5-1 to TRBJ2-3, with D possibly matching TRBD2 (5 bases). This CDR3 is built from 14 residues. CDR1 and CDR2 (germline): SGHRS, YFSETQ. V was pared by 1 base and J by 4 bases, with 10 bases between. The CDR3 DNA reads as TGCGCCAGCAGCTTGCGCCTAGCCGCAGATACGCAGTATTTT. Translating it yields CASSLRLAADTQYF.

CDR3 DNA: TGTGCCAGTACCCCGGGCGGGGGCAGAAATCAGCCCCAGCATTTT. Its translation: CASTPGGGRNQPQHF. The V call is TRBV19, the J call TRBJ1-5, with a weak D call TRBD1 (6 bases). The ends were cut back, 7 bases at V and 4 bases at J, with 17 bases in the middle. CDR3 length: 15 amino acids. CDR1 is LNHDA, CDR2 SQIVND, per germline (reference sequence).

The gene calls are TRBV5-5 and TRBJ2-7; TRBD1 aligns across 8 bases. This CDR3 is 15 amino acids long. The V segment lost 0 bases and the J segment 0 bases; nucleotides outside the gene matches: 2. The V gene's germline CDR1 is SGHKS and CDR2 YYEKEE (reference sequence). The CDR3 is CASSLGQGASYEQYF. CDR3 in DNA: TGTGCCAGCAGCTTGGGGCAGGGGGCCTCCTACGAGCAGTACTTC.

The table lists this clone with a few counts. The chain couples TRBV28 to TRBJ2-7; the D gene is possibly TRBD2 (7 bases). CDR1 is MDHEN and CDR2 is SYDVKM in the germline V gene. The CDR3 totals 14 residues. V gave up 10 bases and J gave up 2 bases, with 18 bases separating them. CDR3 nucleotide sequence: TGTGCCACCACTAAGGGGGGGTCTACCTACGAGCAGTACTTC. The encoded protein is CATTKGGSTYEQYF.

The J gene is TRBJ2-5, the V gene TRBV30; D gene uncertain. Germline CDR1 and CDR2: GTSNPN and SVGIG (reference sequence). V shed 0 bases and J shed 1 base, with 9 bases lying between them. The CDR3 runs to 14 residues. The CDR3 bases are TGTGCCTGGAGTGTCGGTAGCCTCCAAGAGACCCAGTACTTC. Translating it yields CAWSVGSLQETQYF.

The chain employs TRBV11-2 and TRBJ1-6, with TRBD1 as a possible D gene (5 bases). In germline, CDR1 is SGHAT, CDR2 FQNNGV. V shed 1 base and J shed 11 bases, with 9 bases lying between them. The CDR3 has 13 residues. DNA of the CDR3: TGTGCCAGCAGCTTAGGGGGGGTAACACCCCTCCACTTT. Amino acids: CASSLGGVTPLHF.